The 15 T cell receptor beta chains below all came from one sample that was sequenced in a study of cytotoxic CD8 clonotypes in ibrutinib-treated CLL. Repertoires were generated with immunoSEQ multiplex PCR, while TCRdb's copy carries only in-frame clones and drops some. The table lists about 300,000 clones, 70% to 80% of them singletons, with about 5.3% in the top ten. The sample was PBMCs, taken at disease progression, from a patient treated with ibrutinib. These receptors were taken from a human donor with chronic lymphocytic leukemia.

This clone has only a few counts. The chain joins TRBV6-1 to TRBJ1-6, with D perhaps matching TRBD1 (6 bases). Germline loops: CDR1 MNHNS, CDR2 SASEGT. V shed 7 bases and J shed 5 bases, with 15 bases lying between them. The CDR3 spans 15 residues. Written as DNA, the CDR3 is TGTGCCAGCACTCACTATGGGGGCGATAATTCACCCCTCCACTTT. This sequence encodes CASTHYGGDNSPLHF.

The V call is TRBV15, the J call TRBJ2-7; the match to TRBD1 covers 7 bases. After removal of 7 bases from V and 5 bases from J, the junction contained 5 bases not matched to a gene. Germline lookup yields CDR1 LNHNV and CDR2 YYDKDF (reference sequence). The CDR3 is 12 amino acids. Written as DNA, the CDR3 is TGTGCCACCATAGAAGGGGGCCACGAGCAGTACTTC. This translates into CATIEGGHEQYF. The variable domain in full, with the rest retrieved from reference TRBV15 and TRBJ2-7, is DAMVIQNPRYQVTQFGKPVTLSCSQTLNHNVMYWYQQKSSQAPKLLFHYYDKDFNNEADTPDNFQSRRPNTSFCFLDIRSPGLGDTAMYLCATIEGGHEQYFGPGTRLTVT.

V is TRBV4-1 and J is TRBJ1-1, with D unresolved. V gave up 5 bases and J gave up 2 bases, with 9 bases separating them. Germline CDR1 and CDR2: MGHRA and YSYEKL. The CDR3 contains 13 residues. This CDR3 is CASSALLNTEAFF. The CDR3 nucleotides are TGCGCCAGCAGCGCCTTGTTAAACACTGAAGCTTTCTTT.

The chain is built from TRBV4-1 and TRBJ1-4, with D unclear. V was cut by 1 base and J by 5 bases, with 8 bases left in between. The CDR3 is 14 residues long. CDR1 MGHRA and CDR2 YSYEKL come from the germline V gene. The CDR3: CASSQVSLNEKLFF. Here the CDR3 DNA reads TGCGCCAGCAGCCAAGTTAGCTTAAATGAAAAACTGTTTTTT.

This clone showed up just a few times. CDR3 residues: CASSLRGPKNIQYF. The CDR3 nucleotides are TGTGCCAGCAGCTTGCGCGGGCCCAAAAACATTCAGTACTTC. The V and J genes are TRBV5-6 and TRBJ2-4; D may be TRBD2 (5 bases). Germline lookup yields CDR1 SGHDT and CDR2 YYEEEE. Trimming took 1 base from V and 2 from J, leaving 7 bases between them. This CDR3 has 14 residues.

The CDR3 region is CASGRQHYEQYF. The CDR3 region has the DNA TGCGCCAGTGGGCGGCAGCACTACGAGCAGTACTTC. The chain carries TRBV10-2 and TRBJ2-7; D is unclear. Trimming removed 9 bases at V and 3 bases at J, with 12 bases between. This CDR3 has 12 residues. CDR1 is WSHSY and CDR2 is SAAADI in the germline V gene.

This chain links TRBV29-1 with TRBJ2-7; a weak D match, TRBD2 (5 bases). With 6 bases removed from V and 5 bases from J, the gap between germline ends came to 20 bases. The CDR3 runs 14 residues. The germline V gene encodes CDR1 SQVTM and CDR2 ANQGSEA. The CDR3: CSVLALDLTHEQYF. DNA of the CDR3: TGCAGCGTCCTAGCACTAGATCTAACCCACGAGCAGTACTTC.

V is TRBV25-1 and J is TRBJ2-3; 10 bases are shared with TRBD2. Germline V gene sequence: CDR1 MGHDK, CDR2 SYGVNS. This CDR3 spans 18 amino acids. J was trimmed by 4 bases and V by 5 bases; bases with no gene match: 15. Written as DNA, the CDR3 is TGTGCCAGCAGTAAACTTCCCCGGCTAGCGGGGGTCTCAGATACGCAGTATTTT. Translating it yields CASSKLPRLAGVSDTQYF. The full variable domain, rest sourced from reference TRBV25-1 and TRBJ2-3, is EADIYQTPRYLVIGTGKKITLECSQTMGHDKMYWYQQDPGMELHLIHYSYGVNSTEKGDLSSESTVSRIRTEHFPLTLESARPSHTSQYLCASSKLPRLAGVSDTQYFGPGTRLTVL.

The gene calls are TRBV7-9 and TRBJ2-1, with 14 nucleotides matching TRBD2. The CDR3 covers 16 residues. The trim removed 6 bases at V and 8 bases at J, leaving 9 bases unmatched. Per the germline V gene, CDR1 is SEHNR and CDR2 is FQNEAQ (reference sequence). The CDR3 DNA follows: TGTGCCAGCAGTTCTAGACCGGGACTAGCGGGGGATGAGCAGTTCTTC. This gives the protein CASSSRPGLAGDEQFF.

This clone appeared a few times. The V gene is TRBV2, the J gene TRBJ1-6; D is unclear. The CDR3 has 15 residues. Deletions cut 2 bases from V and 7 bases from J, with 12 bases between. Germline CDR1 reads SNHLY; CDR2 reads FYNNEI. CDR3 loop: CASSELRGRNSPLHF. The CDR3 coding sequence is TGTGCCAGCAGTGAACTTCGGGGTCGGAATTCACCCCTCCACTTT. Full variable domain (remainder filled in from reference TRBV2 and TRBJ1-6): EPEVTQTPSHQVTQMGQEVILRCVPISNHLYFYWYRQILGQKVEFLVSFYNNEISEKSEIFDDQFSVERPDGSNFTLKIRSTKLEDSAMYFCASSELRGRNSPLHFGNGTRLTVT.

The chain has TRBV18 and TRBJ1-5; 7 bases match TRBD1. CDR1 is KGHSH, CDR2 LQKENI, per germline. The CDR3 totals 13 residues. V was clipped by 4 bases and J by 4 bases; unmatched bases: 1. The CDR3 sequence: CASSQDRNQPQHF. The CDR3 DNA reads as TGTGCCAGCTCACAGGACAGGAATCAGCCCCAGCATTTT.

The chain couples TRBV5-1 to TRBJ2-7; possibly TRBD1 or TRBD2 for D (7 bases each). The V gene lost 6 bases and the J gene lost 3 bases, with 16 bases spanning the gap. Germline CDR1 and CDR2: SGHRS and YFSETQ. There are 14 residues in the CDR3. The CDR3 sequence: CASKRGQQIYEQYF. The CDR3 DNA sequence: TGCGCCAGCAAGCGGGGACAGCAAATCTACGAGCAGTACTTC.

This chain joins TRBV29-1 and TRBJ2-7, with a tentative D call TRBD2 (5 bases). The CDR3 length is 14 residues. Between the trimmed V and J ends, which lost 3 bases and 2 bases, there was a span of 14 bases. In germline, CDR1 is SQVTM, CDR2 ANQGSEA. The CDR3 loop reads CSVEVFGSPYEQYF. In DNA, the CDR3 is TGCAGCGTTGAGGTTTTTGGGAGCCCCTACGAGCAGTACTTC.

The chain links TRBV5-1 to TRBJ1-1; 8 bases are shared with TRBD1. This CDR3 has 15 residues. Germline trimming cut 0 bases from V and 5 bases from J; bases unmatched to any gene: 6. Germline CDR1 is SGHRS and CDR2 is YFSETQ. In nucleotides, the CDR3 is TGCGCCAGCAGCTTGGACGGACAGGGCTGGACTGAAGCTTTCTTT. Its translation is CASSLDGQGWTEAFF.

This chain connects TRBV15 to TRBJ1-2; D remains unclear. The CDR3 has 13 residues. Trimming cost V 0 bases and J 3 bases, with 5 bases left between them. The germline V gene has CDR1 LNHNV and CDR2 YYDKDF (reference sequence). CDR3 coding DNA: TGTGCCACCAGCAGAGACAGTCACTATGGCTACACCTTC. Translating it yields CATSRDSHYGYTF.